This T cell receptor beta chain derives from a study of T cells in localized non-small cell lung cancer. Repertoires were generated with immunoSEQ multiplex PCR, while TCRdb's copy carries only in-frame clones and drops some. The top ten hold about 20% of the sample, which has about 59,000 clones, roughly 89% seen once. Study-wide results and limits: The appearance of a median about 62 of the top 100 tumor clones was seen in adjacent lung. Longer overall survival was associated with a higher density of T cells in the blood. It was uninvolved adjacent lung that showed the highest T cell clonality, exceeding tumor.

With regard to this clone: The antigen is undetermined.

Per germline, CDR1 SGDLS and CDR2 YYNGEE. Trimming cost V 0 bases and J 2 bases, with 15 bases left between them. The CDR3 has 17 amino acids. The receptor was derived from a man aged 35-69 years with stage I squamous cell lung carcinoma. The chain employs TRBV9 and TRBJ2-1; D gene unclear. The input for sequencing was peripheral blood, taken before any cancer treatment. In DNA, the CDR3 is TGTGCCAGCAGCGTAGGTGGTAGTCCTGGCGCCTACAATGAGCAGTTCTTC. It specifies CASSVGGSPGAYNEQFF.